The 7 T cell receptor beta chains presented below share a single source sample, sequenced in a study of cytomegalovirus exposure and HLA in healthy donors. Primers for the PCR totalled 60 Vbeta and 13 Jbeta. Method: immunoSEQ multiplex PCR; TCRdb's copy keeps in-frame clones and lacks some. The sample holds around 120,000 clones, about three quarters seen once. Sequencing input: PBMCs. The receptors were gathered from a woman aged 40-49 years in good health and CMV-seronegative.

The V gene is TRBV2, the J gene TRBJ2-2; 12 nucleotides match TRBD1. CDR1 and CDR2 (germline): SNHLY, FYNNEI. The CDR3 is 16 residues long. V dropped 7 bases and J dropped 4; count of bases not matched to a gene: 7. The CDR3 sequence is CASMVGQGASTGELFF. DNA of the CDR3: TGTGCCAGCATGGTGGGACAGGGGGCCTCCACCGGGGAGCTGTTTTTT.

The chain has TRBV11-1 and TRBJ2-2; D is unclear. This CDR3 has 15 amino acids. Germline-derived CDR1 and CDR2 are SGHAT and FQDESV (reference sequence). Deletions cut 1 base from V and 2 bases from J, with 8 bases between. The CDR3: CASSLEGANTGELFF. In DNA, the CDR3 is TGTGCCAGCAGCTTAGAAGGAGCCAACACCGGGGAGCTGTTTTTT.

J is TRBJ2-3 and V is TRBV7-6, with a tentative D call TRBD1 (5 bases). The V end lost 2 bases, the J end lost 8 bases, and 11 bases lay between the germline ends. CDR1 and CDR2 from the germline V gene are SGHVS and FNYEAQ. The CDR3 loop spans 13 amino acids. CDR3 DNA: TGTGCCAGCAGCTTACAGGGTTCCGGTACGCAGTATTTT. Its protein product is CASSLQGSGTQYF.

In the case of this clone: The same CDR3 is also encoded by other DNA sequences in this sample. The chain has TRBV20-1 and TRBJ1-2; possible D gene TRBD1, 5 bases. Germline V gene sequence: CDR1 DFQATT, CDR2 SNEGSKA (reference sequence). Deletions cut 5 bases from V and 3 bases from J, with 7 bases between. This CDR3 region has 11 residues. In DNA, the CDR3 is TGCAGTGCTCGGGGGGACTATGGCTACACCTTC. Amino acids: CSARGDYGYTF.

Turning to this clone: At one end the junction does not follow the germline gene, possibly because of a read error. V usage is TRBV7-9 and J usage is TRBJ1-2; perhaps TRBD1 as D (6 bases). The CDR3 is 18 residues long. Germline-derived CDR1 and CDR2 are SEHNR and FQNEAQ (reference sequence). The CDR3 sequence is CSSSLALWTERTNYGYTF. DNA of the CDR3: TGTTCCAGCAGCTTAGCACTCTGGACAGAACGCACTAACTATGGCTACACCTTC.

The chain's CDR3 is CATSRDNREAFF. The CDR3 bases are TGTGCCACCAGCAGAGATAACAGGGAAGCTTTCTTT. The chain combines TRBV15 with TRBJ1-1; the D gene is possibly TRBD1 (5 bases). Germline CDR1 LNHNV, CDR2 YYDKDF (reference sequence). The CDR3 covers 12 residues. Trimming removed 0 bases from V and 8 bases from J, with 7 bases in between.

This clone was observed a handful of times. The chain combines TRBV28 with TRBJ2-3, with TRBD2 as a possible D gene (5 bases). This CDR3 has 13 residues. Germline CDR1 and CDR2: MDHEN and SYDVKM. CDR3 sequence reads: CASLGSGTDTQYF. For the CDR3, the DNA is TGTGCTTCGCTAGGGTCGGGGACAGATACGCAGTATTTT.